This is a list of T cell receptor beta chains from one sample in a study of regulatory T cells in long-lasting Graves disease. A single record per CDR3 protein comes from TCRdb applying MiXCR to the multiplex PCR reads. The sample includes over 400,000 distinct CDR3 sequences, around 15% of them seen just once. The same data also contributed to another study, on T cells in Graves' hyperthyroidism and ophthalmopathy.

Source: peripheral blood mononuclear cells (PBMCs), taken at new diagnosis, from a patient treated with antithyroid drugs. Receptors were obtained from a woman in her forties or fifties with Graves disease. Both conserved end residues are part of each CDR3. The D gene is left open where the match is weak. Clone size is stated in some rows and not others, as once, few, many or a class when expanded.

CDR3 length: 14
D gene: TRBD1
J gene: TRBJ1-5
clone size: many
V gene: TRBV28
CDR3 protein: CASRRWTGLQPQHF
CDR3 DNA: TGTGCCAGCAGGCGCTGGACAGGTCTTCAGCCCCAGCATTTT

CDR3 length: 14
D gene: TRBD2
J gene: TRBJ2-1
clone size: many
V gene: TRBV2
CDR3 protein: CASSALAGGYEQFF
CDR3 DNA: TGTGCCAGCAGTGCCCTAGCGGGAGGATATGAGCAGTTCTTC

CDR3 length: 14
D gene: TRBD1
J gene: TRBJ1-6
clone size: -
V gene: TRBV12-3/TRBV12-4
CDR3 protein: CASRRTGGVSPLHF
CDR3 DNA: TGTGCCAGCAGGAGGACAGGGGGCGTTTCACCCCTCCACTTT

CDR3 length: 16
D gene: TRBD1
J gene: TRBJ2-5
clone size: many
V gene: TRBV5-1
CDR3 protein: CASSHNRQGIRETQYF
CDR3 DNA: TGCGCCAGCAGCCATAATCGACAGGGAATACGGGAGACCCAGTACTTC

CDR3 length: 15
D gene: -
J gene: TRBJ2-5
clone size: few
V gene: TRBV19
CDR3 protein: CASSGWKADQETQYF
CDR3 DNA: TGTGCCAGTAGTGGGTGGAAAGCGGACCAAGAGACCCAGTACTTC

CDR3 length: 12
D gene: -
J gene: TRBJ2-1
clone size: many
V gene: TRBV24-1
CDR3 protein: CATSDLLNEQFF
CDR3 DNA: TGTGCCACCAGTGATTTGCTCAATGAGCAGTTCTTC

CDR3 length: 15
D gene: TRBD2
J gene: TRBJ2-2
clone size: -
V gene: TRBV27
CDR3 protein: CASSFLAGATGELFF
CDR3 DNA: TGTGCCAGCAGTTTTTTAGCGGGAGCCACCGGGGAGCTGTTTTTT

CDR3 length: 15
D gene: -
J gene: TRBJ2-7
clone size: many
V gene: TRBV30
CDR3 protein: CAWSVEGREDYEQYF
CDR3 DNA: TGTGCCTGGAGTGTAGAGGGCCGAGAGGACTACGAGCAGTACTTC

CDR3 length: 15
D gene: -
J gene: TRBJ2-7
clone size: once
V gene: TRBV27
CDR3 protein: CASSSTRDTTYEQYF
CDR3 DNA: TGTGCCAGCAGTTCTACCCGGGACACCACCTACGAGCAGTACTTC

CDR3 length: 14
D gene: -
J gene: TRBJ1-2
clone size: many
V gene: TRBV28
CDR3 protein: CASTTRASGYGYTF
CDR3 DNA: TGTGCCAGCACCACTAGGGCCTCCGGCTATGGCTACACCTTC

CDR3 length: 13
D gene: -
J gene: TRBJ2-5
clone size: many
V gene: TRBV4-1
CDR3 protein: CASSQANRETQYF
CDR3 DNA: TGCGCCAGCAGCCAAGCTAACAGGGAGACCCAGTACTTC

CDR3 length: 14
D gene: -
J gene: TRBJ2-2
clone size: -
V gene: TRBV19
CDR3 protein: CASSLLEGSGELFF
CDR3 DNA: TGTGCCAGTAGTCTCCTTGAGGGTTCCGGGGAGCTGTTTTTT

CDR3 length: 13
D gene: TRBD1
J gene: TRBJ2-4
clone size: few
V gene: TRBV6-1
CDR3 protein: CASARDSKNIQYF
CDR3 DNA: TGTGCCAGCGCCCGGGACAGCAAAAACATTCAGTACTTC

CDR3 length: 15
D gene: TRBD2
J gene: TRBJ2-5
clone size: few
V gene: TRBV3-1
CDR3 protein: CASSWPGGLSETQYF
CDR3 DNA: TGTGCCAGCAGCTGGCCGGGAGGGTTATCGGAGACCCAGTACTTC

CDR3 length: 17
D gene: TRBD2
J gene: TRBJ2-1
clone size: many
V gene: TRBV6-2/TRBV6-3
CDR3 protein: CASSSTERDRSNNEQFF
CDR3 DNA: TGTGCCAGCAGTTCGACCGAGCGGGACCGATCGAACAATGAGCAGTTCTTC

CDR3 length: 16
D gene: TRBD2
J gene: TRBJ2-2
clone size: few
V gene: TRBV25-1
CDR3 protein: CASRYGTSGDTGELFF
CDR3 DNA: TGTGCCAGCAGATACGGCACTAGCGGGGACACCGGGGAGCTGTTTTTT

CDR3 length: 13
D gene: -
J gene: TRBJ2-5
clone size: few
V gene: TRBV20-1
CDR3 protein: CSATDRSQETQYF
CDR3 DNA: TGCAGTGCTACTGACAGATCCCAAGAGACCCAGTACTTC